The clone carrying this T cell receptor (beta chain) has more than one count but fewer than ten. This entry belongs to a study of cytomegalovirus exposure and HLA in healthy donors. It was with 60 Vbeta and 13 Jbeta primers that the PCR ran. The table came from immunoSEQ multiplex PCR; TCRdb's copy has only in-frame clones and leaves some out. Of about 70,000 clones in the sample, 86% were seen once. Sequenced input: PBMCs. The receptor was derived from a woman aged 25 to 39 in good health and CMV-seronegative.

In nucleotides, the CDR3 is TGTGCCAGCAGCGGCCCCCAGGGAGATACGCAGTATTTT. Protein sequence: CASSGPQGDTQYF. The chain has TRBV5-6 and TRBJ2-3, with D possibly TRBD1 on 5 matching bases. This CDR3 spans 13 amino acids. V was trimmed by 4 bases and J by 5 bases, leaving 11 bases between them. Looked up from germline, CDR1 is SGHDT and CDR2 is YYEEEE.